This TCR beta chain was sequenced for a study of CD8 T cells in ankylosing spondylitis. Only one count was recorded for this clonotype. What it recognizes is unknown. TCRdb recomputed calls from the 5' RACE reads with MiXCR, one row per CDR3 protein. The table records roughly 100,000 distinct CDR3 sequences, roughly 8.3% of them present only once. The junction had 11 bases not matched to a gene; V was cut back by 4 bases and J by 6 bases. The CDR3 has 16 amino acids. Germline CDR1 reads SGHTA; CDR2 reads FQGNSA. General study points: Reportedly, matched ankylosing spondylitis synovial fluid was significantly enriched for disease-linked clones. Reports of some motif variants in reactive arthritis synovial fluid and blood predate this one. One TCR beta motif, made up of under ten highly homologous variants, appeared characteristic of ankylosing spondylitis blood.

The chain carries TRBV7-2 and TRBJ1-5; 8 bases are shared with TRBD1. The sequence was collected from a male donor with ankylosing spondylitis or in good health (not recorded which). Sequenced input: blood, either unsorted or a sorted T cell fraction (not recorded which). The CDR3 coding sequence is TGTGCCAGCAGCTCCCCTGGTGGACAGGGCAGTCAGCCCCAGCATTTT. Protein: CASSSPGGQGSQPQHF.